Following are 18 T cell receptor beta chains from one sample sequenced in a study of neurological immune-mediated disorders (dated by TCRdb to between 2018 and 2021). Library preparation used 5' RACE. The sequencer listed for this sample is Illumina HiSeq 2500. The public sequencing data were trimmed at Q25 with fastp and processed into clonotypes with MiXCR by TCRdb, which kept only in-frame beta chains. When rows share a CDR3 protein, they turn into one entry using the most common DNA and genes. This sample comprises tens of thousands of distinct CDR3 sequences, approximately 5.3% of them detected only once. The biggest ten clones account for roughly 2% of the sample. Sample: CD4+ T cells from blood. These receptors all come from a woman aged 45 to 65 in good health.

This clonotype has at least ten counts. This chain uses TRBV6-1 with TRBJ2-1; D might be TRBD1 or TRBD2, each matching 7 bases. V lost 4 bases and J 4 bases, leaving 11 bases between the germline ends. Germline V gene lookup returns CDR1 MNHNS and CDR2 SASEGT. This CDR3 spans 14 amino acids. The CDR3 DNA reads as TGTGCCAGCAGTGGGCAGGGGGGGTACAATGAGCAGTTCTTC. Amino acid sequence: CASSGQGGYNEQFF.

This clonotype was seen ten or more times. This chain connects TRBV20-1 to TRBJ1-2; 7 bases align to TRBD1. V lost 1 base and J lost 6; bases outside the gene matches: 11. The CDR3 has 15 residues. Per the germline V gene, CDR1 is DFQATT and CDR2 is SNEGSKA (reference sequence). The CDR3 DNA follows: TGCAGTGCTAGAGTTCCCTCAGGGAGGGGGCATGGCTACACCTTC. Protein product: CSARVPSGRGHGYTF.

There are many counts of this clonotype. The V and J genes are TRBV20-1 and TRBJ1-4; D gene unclear. CDR1 DFQATT and CDR2 SNEGSKA come from the germline V gene (reference sequence). V was cut by 0 bases and J by 7 bases, with 12 bases left in between. The CDR3 sequence is 14 residues long. CDR3 DNA: TGCAGTGCTAGAGATACCCGATCGGGTGAAAAACTGTTTTTT. This gives the protein CSARDTRSGEKLFF.

This clonotype was picked up many times. The V gene is TRBV6-1, the J gene TRBJ1-4, with 10 positions matching TRBD1. Germline V gene lookup returns CDR1 MNHNS and CDR2 SASEGT. The length of the CDR3 is 14 residues. J lost 8 bases, V lost 9 bases, and 9 bases had no gene match. In nucleotides, the CDR3 is TGTGCCAGTAGGGACAGGGGTTTAAACGAAAAACTGTTTTTT. Its protein is CASRDRGLNEKLFF.

This clonotype was recorded many times. This chain joins TRBV20-1 and TRBJ1-1; weak D call: TRBD1 (6 bases). Trimming removed 4 bases at V and 0 bases at J, with 15 bases between. This CDR3 has 15 amino acids. The germline CDR1 and CDR2 sequences are DFQATT and SNEGSKA (reference sequence). CDR3 region: CSAIVRTAVNTEAFF. In DNA form, the CDR3 reads TGCAGTGCTATTGTTAGGACAGCCGTGAACACTGAAGCTTTCTTT.

In this sample, this clonotype turned up many times. This sequence joins TRBV28 and TRBJ2-3; perhaps TRBD2 as D (5 bases). The CDR3 has 15 residues. Germline V gives CDR1 MDHEN, CDR2 SYDVKM. Trimming removed 6 bases at V and 0 bases at J, with 13 bases between. CDR3 amino acids: CASSKYRTSTDTQYF. The CDR3 bases are TGTGCCAGCAGCAAATACCGGACTAGCACAGATACGCAGTATTTT.

This clonotype was recorded at least ten times. J is TRBJ2-2 and V is TRBV3-1; 9 nucleotides align to TRBD1. Unmatched junction bases numbered 13, after V lost 3 bases and J lost 5 bases. This CDR3 spans 18 amino acids. Germline V gene data show CDR1 as LGHDT and CDR2 as YNNKEL (reference sequence). CDR3 DNA sequence: TGTGCCAGCAGCCACGGCGGGACAGGGAGAAAGAGGACCGGGGAGCTGTTTTTT. Residues: CASSHGGTGRKRTGELFF.

This clonotype appeared many times. V gene TRBV6-6 combines with J gene TRBJ2-7; D may correspond to TRBD1 or TRBD2 (6 bases each). The germline V gene encodes CDR1 MNHNY and CDR2 SVGAGI (reference sequence). Deletions cut 7 bases from V and 3 bases from J, with 16 bases between. The CDR3 consists of 14 residues. The CDR3 DNA follows: TGTGCCAGCACCCCTGGGGGGCCGATCTACGAGCAGTACTTC. This translates into CASTPGGPIYEQYF.

The rearrangement joins TRBV6-1 to TRBJ1-5, with D hard to call. Germline CDR1 MNHNS, CDR2 SASEGT. The CDR3 totals 14 residues. The V gene lost 3 bases and the J gene lost 7 bases, with 13 bases spanning the gap. The CDR3 spells CASSDGGGSQPQHF. DNA of the CDR3: TGTGCCAGCAGTGACGGTGGAGGGAGCCAGCCCCAGCATTTT.

This clonotype was observed many times. V usage is TRBV7-6 and J usage is TRBJ2-2, with 12 bases matching TRBD2. From germline, CDR1 is SGHVS and CDR2 FNYEAQ. The CDR3 sequence is 16 residues long. V trimming: 3 bases; J trimming: 6 bases; junction bases outside the gene matches: 5. CDR3 region: CASSFTSGRIAGELFF. As DNA, the CDR3 is TGTGCCAGCAGCTTTACTAGCGGGAGGATCGCCGGGGAGCTGTTTTTT.

This clonotype was seen many times. The CDR3 DNA sequence: TGCAGTGCTAGAGATTACAGGGGGCAGAACTATGGCTACACCTTC. Its protein is CSARDYRGQNYGYTF. The chain couples TRBV20-1 to TRBJ1-2, with TRBD1 identical over 9 bases. Losses at the gene ends were 0 bases for V and 2 bases for J; bases not matched to a gene: 4. This CDR3 has 15 residues. The germline gives CDR1 DFQATT, CDR2 SNEGSKA (reference sequence).

This clonotype has a count of ten or more. V usage is TRBV28 and J usage is TRBJ1-4, with 8 nucleotides matching TRBD1. V lost 5 bases to trimming and J lost 4 bases; unmatched junction nucleotides: 6. The CDR3 has 15 amino acids. Germline CDR1 is MDHEN and CDR2 is SYDVKM. CDR3 region: CASSTAGGYNEKLFF. CDR3 DNA: TGTGCCAGCAGTACCGCAGGGGGCTATAATGAAAAACTGTTTTTT.

This clonotype was seen at least ten times. The J gene is TRBJ2-2, the V gene TRBV27; D gene unclear. Per the germline V gene, CDR1 is MNHEY and CDR2 is SMNVEV (reference sequence). The CDR3 is 17 amino acids. Trimming took 4 bases from V and 0 from J, leaving 15 bases between them. CDR3 loop: CASSSYGLHSNTGELFF. The CDR3 DNA reads as TGTGCCAGCAGTTCCTACGGCTTGCACTCGAACACCGGGGAGCTGTTTTTT.

This clonotype has a count of ten or more. The V gene is TRBV4-1, the J gene TRBJ1-1, with D perhaps TRBD1 (5 bases). Germline V gene lookup returns CDR1 MGHRA and CDR2 YSYEKL. The CDR3 extends over 14 amino acids. V gave up 2 bases and J gave up 3 bases, with 10 bases separating them. The CDR3 spells CASSQTDRHTEAFF. The DNA of the CDR3 is TGCGCCAGCAGCCAAACCGACAGACACACTGAAGCTTTCTTT.

This chain joins TRBV5-1 and TRBJ1-2; 7 nucleotides match TRBD1. This CDR3 region has 14 residues. From germline, CDR1 is SGHRS and CDR2 YFSETQ. Trimming at V came to 3 bases and at J to 0 bases, leaving 2 bases not matched to a gene. CDR3 sequence: CASSSGQTNYGYTF. The DNA for the CDR3 is TGCGCCAGCAGCTCGGGACAGACTAACTATGGCTACACCTTC. Full variable domain (remainder filled in from reference TRBV5-1 and TRBJ1-2): KAGVTQTPRYLIKTRGQQVTLSCSPISGHRSVSWYQQTPGQGLQFLFEYFSETQRNKGNFPGRFSGRQFSNSRSEMNVSTLELGDSALYLCASSSGQTNYGYTFGSGTRLTVV.

This clonotype was counted ten times or more. CDR3 coding DNA: TGTGCCAGCAGTGGAGGGGGCTTTGGCAATCAGCCCCAGCATTTT. Amino acids: CASSGGGFGNQPQHF. The J gene is TRBJ1-5, the V gene TRBV2; 7 bases agree with TRBD1. Germline values: CDR1 SNHLY, CDR2 FYNNEI. The CDR3 contains 15 residues. After removal of 4 bases from V and 2 bases from J, the junction contained 5 bases not matched to a gene.

This clonotype was detected ten times or more. V and J are TRBV5-1 and TRBJ2-7, with 11 bases matching TRBD2. The V and J ends lost 5 bases and 5 bases, in that order; junction bases with no gene match: 6. The CDR3 length is 14 residues. Germline loops: CDR1 SGHRS, CDR2 YFSETQ. The CDR3 DNA sequence: TGCGCCAGCAGGGCGACTAGCGGGAACGACGAGCAGTACTTC. It translates to CASRATSGNDEQYF.

By proportion, this clonotype is medium-sized. V is TRBV5-5 and J is TRBJ2-2, with D perhaps TRBD1 or TRBD2 (5 bases each). Germline V gene data show CDR1 as SGHKS and CDR2 as YYEKEE (reference sequence). This CDR3 is built from 16 residues. V lost 0 bases and J lost 6, with 15 bases in between. The DNA for the CDR3 is TGTGCCAGCAGCTTGGCAGGGACCCCCCACGCCGGGGAGCTGTTTTTT. Encoded protein: CASSLAGTPHAGELFF.